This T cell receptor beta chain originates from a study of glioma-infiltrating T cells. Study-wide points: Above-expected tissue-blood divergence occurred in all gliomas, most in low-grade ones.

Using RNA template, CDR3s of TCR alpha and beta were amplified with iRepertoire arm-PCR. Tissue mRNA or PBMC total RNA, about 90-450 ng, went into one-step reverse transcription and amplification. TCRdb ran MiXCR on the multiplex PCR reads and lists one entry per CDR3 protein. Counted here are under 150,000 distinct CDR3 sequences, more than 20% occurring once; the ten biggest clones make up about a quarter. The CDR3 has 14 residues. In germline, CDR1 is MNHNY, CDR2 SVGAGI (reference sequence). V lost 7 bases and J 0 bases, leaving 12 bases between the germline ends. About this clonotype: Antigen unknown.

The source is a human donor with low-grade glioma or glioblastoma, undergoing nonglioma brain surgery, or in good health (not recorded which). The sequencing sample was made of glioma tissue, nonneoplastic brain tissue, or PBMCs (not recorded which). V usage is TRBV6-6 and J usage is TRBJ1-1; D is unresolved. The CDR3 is CASIKNNMNTEAFF. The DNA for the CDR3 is TGTGCCAGCATCAAAAACAACATGAACACTGAAGCTTTCTTT.